Listed below are T cell receptor beta chains from one sample, sequenced in a study of blood T cell repertoires in COVID-19. Measured with immunoSEQ multiplex PCR; TCRdb has only the in-frame clones, and not every one. The sample lists hundreds of thousands of clones; more than 75% were seen once. Material: peripheral blood. All receptors come from a man over 45 with acute or convalescent COVID-19. Both conserved end residues are part of each CDR3. Fields, in order: clone size, D gene, V gene, J gene, CDR3 DNA, CDR3 protein. A D gene is named only where the DNA matches it firmly. Not every row has a clone size; where given, it reads once, few, many or a size class.

size: many; D: TRBD2; V: TRBV5-4; J: TRBJ2-5; DNA: TGTGCCAGCAGCTTGGGGTTGGGTCGGGGGGTGGAGACCCAGTACTTC; CDR3: CASSLGLGRGVETQYF
size: NA; D: TRBD1; V: TRBV5-6; J: TRBJ1-6; DNA: TGTGCCAGCAGCTTGGGCAGGGGGCAAAATTCACCCCTCCACTTT; CDR3: CASSLGRGQNSPLHF
size: NA; D: TRBD1; V: TRBV7-3; J: TRBJ2-2; DNA: TGTGCCAGCAGCTTAGATTCGTCAGGGGGATGGACCGGGGAGCTGTTTTTT; CDR3: CASSLDSSGGWTGELFF
size: few; D: TRBD2; V: TRBV2; J: TRBJ2-1; DNA: TGTGCCAGCCTGCCGGGACTAGCATCCAATGAGCAGTTCTTC; CDR3: CASLPGLASNEQFF
size: NA; D: NA; V: TRBV19; J: TRBJ2-3; DNA: TGTGCCAGTAGTATCAATTCGGGGGATACGCAGTATTTT; CDR3: CASSINSGDTQYF
size: NA; D: NA; V: TRBV2; J: TRBJ1-1; DNA: TGTGCCAGCAGTGAAGCGCCCAGCACTGAAGCTTTCTTT; CDR3: CASSEAPSTEAFF
size: NA; D: NA; V: TRBV4-1; J: TRBJ2-3; DNA: TGCGCCAGCAGCCAAGTGGACTGGGCAGATACGCAGTATTTT; CDR3: CASSQVDWADTQYF
size: NA; D: TRBD1; V: TRBV5-1; J: TRBJ2-1; DNA: TGCGCCAGCAGCTTTTTCTGGGACAGGGGAACCCGCTCCTACAATGAGCAGTTCTTC; CDR3: CASSFFWDRGTRSYNEQFF
size: NA; D: TRBD1; V: TRBV2; J: TRBJ1-2; DNA: TGTGCCAGCCCCGACAGGGAAGTGCCTAACTATGGCTACACCTTC; CDR3: CASPDREVPNYGYTF
size: few; D: NA; V: TRBV6-1; J: TRBJ1-1; DNA: TGTGCCAGCAGTGAAGTCAACTTAAAGACTGAAGCTTTCTTT; CDR3: CASSEVNLKTEAFF
size: NA; D: NA; V: TRBV7-3; J: TRBJ2-2; DNA: TGTGCCAGCAGCTTAGGATCGGGAACCGGGGAGCTGTTTTTT; CDR3: CASSLGSGTGELFF
size: NA; D: NA; V: TRBV3-1/TRBV3-2; J: TRBJ1-6; DNA: TGTGCCAGCAGCCAAAGGGGTAAATCCTATAATTCACCCCTCCACTTT; CDR3: CASSQRGKSYNSPLHF
size: NA; D: NA; V: TRBV5-5; J: TRBJ1-5; DNA: TGTGCCAGCAGCTACACTCAGGGATCTCGGGGCAATCAGCCCCAGCATTTT; CDR3: CASSYTQGSRGNQPQHF
size: NA; D: TRBD2; V: TRBV5-1; J: TRBJ2-5; DNA: TGCGCCAGCAGCTTATCTCCACTAGCGGGGGGGCTTCCAGAGACCCAGTACTTC; CDR3: CASSLSPLAGGLPETQYF
size: NA; D: NA; V: TRBV9; J: TRBJ2-5; DNA: TGTGCCAGCAGCGTAGGTGCTAGTAGAGAGACCCAGTACTTC; CDR3: CASSVGASRETQYF
size: NA; D: NA; V: TRBV29-1; J: TRBJ2-1; DNA: TGCAGCGTCGCTGAGGTAACCAATGAGCAGTTCTTC; CDR3: CSVAEVTNEQFF
size: NA; D: TRBD1; V: TRBV5-1; J: TRBJ1-1; DNA: TGCGCCAGCAGCTTGGACACCGACAGGGACGCTTTCTTT; CDR3: CASSLDTDRDAFF
size: NA; D: TRBD2; V: TRBV7-9; J: TRBJ2-3; DNA: TGTGCCAGCAGCTTAGCGGCTAGCGGAGCAGATACGCAGTATTTT; CDR3: CASSLAASGADTQYF
size: few; D: NA; V: TRBV5-5; J: TRBJ1-4; DNA: TGTGCCAGCAGCTGGGGGGAGGAAAAACTGTTTTTT; CDR3: CASSWGEEKLFF
size: NA; D: NA; V: TRBV5-1; J: TRBJ1-2; DNA: TGCGCCAGCAGCTTTGCAGGGGACTATGGCTACACCTTC; CDR3: CASSFAGDYGYTF
size: NA; D: NA; V: TRBV6-1; J: TRBJ2-7; DNA: TGTGCCAGCAGTGACCTGACAGGTTCCTCCTACGAGCAGTACTTC; CDR3: CASSDLTGSSYEQYF
size: NA; D: NA; V: TRBV19; J: TRBJ1-3; DNA: TGTGCCAGTAGTAGTTACTCTGGAAACACCATATATTTT; CDR3: CASSSYSGNTIYF
size: NA; D: TRBD1; V: TRBV3-1/TRBV3-2; J: TRBJ1-5; DNA: TGTGCCAGCAGCCAAGGACAGGGGTGGGAGCCCCAGCATTTT; CDR3: CASSQGQGWEPQHF
size: NA; D: TRBD1; V: TRBV5-8; J: TRBJ2-1; DNA: TGTGCCAGCAGCAGCACAGGGGTTGAGCAGTTCTTC; CDR3: CASSSTGVEQFF
size: NA; D: NA; V: TRBV6-1; J: TRBJ1-6; DNA: TGTGCCAGCAGTCAAGCAGGGGATTCACCCCTCCACTTT; CDR3: CASSQAGDSPLHF
size: once; D: NA; V: TRBV7-8; J: TRBJ1-1; DNA: TGTGCCAGCAGCTTAGAGGGACTGATGAACACTGAAGCTTTCTTT; CDR3: CASSLEGLMNTEAFF
size: NA; D: TRBD1; V: TRBV5-6; J: TRBJ2-7; DNA: TGTGCCAGCAGCTTGCGCAGGGGGTGGGGCGAGCAGTACTTC; CDR3: CASSLRRGWGEQYF
size: NA; D: NA; V: TRBV5-1; J: TRBJ2-7; DNA: TGCGCCAGCAGCCCTCCCACACACGGGTTGGGGCAGTACTTC; CDR3: CASSPPTHGLGQYF